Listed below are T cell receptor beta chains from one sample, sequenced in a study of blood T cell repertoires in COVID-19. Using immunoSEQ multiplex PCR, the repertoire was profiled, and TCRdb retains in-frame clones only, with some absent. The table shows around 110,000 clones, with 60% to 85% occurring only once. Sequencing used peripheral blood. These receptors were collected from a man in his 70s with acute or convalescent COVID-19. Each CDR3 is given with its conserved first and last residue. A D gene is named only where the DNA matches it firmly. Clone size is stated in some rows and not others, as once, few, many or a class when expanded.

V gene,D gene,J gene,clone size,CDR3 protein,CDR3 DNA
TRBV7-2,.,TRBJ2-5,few,CASSLVSRGGETQYF,TGTGCCAGCAGCTTAGTGAGCAGGGGCGGGGAGACCCAGTACTTC
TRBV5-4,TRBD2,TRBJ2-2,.,CASSRGGENTGELFF,TGTGCCAGCAGCCGCGGGGGAGAGAACACCGGGGAGCTGTTTTTT
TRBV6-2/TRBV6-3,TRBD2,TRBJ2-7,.,CASSQGLPAYEQYF,TGTGCCAGCAGCCAGGGACTACCGGCCTACGAGCAGTACTTC
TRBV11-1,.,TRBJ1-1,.,CASSRGENTEAFF,TGTGCCAGCAGCCGGGGAGAGAACACTGAAGCTTTCTTT
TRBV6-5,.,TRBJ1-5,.,CASSFRTPYSNQPQHF,TGTGCCAGCAGTTTTCGGACACCCTATAGCAATCAGCCCCAGCATTTT
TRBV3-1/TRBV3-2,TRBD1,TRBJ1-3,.,CASSPTGTGNTIYF,TGTGCCAGCAGCCCGACAGGGACTGGAAACACCATATATTTT
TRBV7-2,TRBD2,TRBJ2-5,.,CASSLRGEETQYF,TGTGCCAGCAGCCTCCGGGGGGAAGAGACCCAGTACTTC
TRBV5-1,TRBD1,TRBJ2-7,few,CASSLGGTGTYEQYF,TGCGCCAGCAGCTTGGGGGGGACAGGTACCTACGAGCAGTACTTC
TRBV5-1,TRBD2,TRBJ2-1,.,CASTRLAGGPGANNEQFF,TGCGCCAGCACCAGACTAGCGGGGGGGCCGGGGGCCAACAATGAGCAGTTCTTC
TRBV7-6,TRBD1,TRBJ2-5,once,CASSSRLRDSLGAQYF,TGTGCCAGCAGCTCGCGGCTCCGGGACAGCTTAGGAGCCCAGTACTTC
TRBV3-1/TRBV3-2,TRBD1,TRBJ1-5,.,CASSLGTENQPQHF,TGTGCCAGCAGCCTCGGGACAGAGAATCAGCCCCAGCATTTT
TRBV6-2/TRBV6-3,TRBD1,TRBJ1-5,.,CASSYFRDRGQPQHF,TGTGCCAGCAGTTACTTCCGGGACAGGGGACAGCCCCAGCATTTT
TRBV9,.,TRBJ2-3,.,CASSVVAGSTDTQYF,TGTGCCAGCAGCGTAGTGGCAGGTAGCACAGATACGCAGTATTTT
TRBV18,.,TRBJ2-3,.,CASSPPLSSTDTQYF,TGTGCCAGCTCACCACCTCTCTCTAGCACAGATACGCAGTATTTT
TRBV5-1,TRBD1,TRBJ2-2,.,CASSIEDRENTGELFF,TGCGCCAGCAGCATTGAGGACAGGGAGAACACCGGGGAGCTGTTTTTT
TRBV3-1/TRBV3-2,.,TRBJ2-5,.,CASSQDQAEETQYF,TGTGCCAGCAGCCAAGATCAGGCAGAAGAGACCCAGTACTTC
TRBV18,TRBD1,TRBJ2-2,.,CASSPRTGIGTGELFF,TGTGCCAGCTCACCCCGGACAGGGATTGGCACCGGGGAGCTGTTTTTT
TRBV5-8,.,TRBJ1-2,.,CASSLKNSQVYGYTF,TGTGCCAGCAGCTTGAAAAACAGCCAAGTATATGGCTACACCTTC
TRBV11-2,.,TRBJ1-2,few,CASSFATGYGYTF,TGTGCCAGCAGCTTTGCGACAGGCTATGGCTACACCTTC
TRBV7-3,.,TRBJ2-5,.,CASSLIGGEETQYF,TGTGCCAGCAGCTTAATTGGCGGGGAAGAGACCCAGTACTTC
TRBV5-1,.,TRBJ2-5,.,CASSLGVGVLPQETQYF,TGCGCCAGCAGCTTGGGGGTAGGAGTCCTTCCTCAAGAGACCCAGTACTTC
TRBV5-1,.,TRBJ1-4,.,CASSLGGTSHEKLFF,TGCGCCAGCAGCTTGGGCGGGACGTCCCATGAAAAACTGTTTTTT
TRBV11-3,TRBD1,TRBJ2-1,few,CASSEGQGRNNEQFF,TGTGCCAGCAGCGAGGGACAGGGAAGAAACAATGAGCAGTTCTTC
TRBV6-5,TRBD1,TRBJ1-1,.,CASSHSGTAREAFF,TGTGCCAGCAGTCATTCTGGGACAGCCCGTGAAGCTTTCTTT
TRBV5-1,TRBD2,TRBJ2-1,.,CASSPASGGPENEQFF,TGCGCCAGCAGCCCCGCTAGCGGGGGGCCGGAGAATGAGCAGTTCTTC
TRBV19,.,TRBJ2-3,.,CASSIEWARSADTQYF,TGTGCCAGTAGTATAGAGTGGGCCCGGTCGGCAGATACGCAGTATTTT
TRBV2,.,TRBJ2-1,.,CASSPGLLNEQFF,TGTGCCAGCAGTCCGGGACTTCTCAATGAGCAGTTCTTC
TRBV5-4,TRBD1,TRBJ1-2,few,CASSSGQGGGYGYTF,TGTGCCAGCAGCTCAGGACAGGGCGGAGGCTATGGCTACACCTTC
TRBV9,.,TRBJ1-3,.,CASSVGGLPGNTIYF,TGTGCCAGCAGCGTAGGAGGGCTCCCGGGAAACACCATATATTTT
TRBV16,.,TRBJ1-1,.,CASSQGQMNTEAFF,TGTGCCAGCAGCCAAGGACAGATGAACACTGAAGCTTTCTTT
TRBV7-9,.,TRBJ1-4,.,CASSFGGGRYNEKLFF,TGTGCCAGCAGCTTCGGAGGAGGACGGTATAATGAAAAACTGTTTTTT
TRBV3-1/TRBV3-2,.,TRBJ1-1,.,CASSQGGTLVLGTFF,TGTGCCAGCAGCCAAGGGGGGACATTGGTGTTGGGGACTTTCTTT
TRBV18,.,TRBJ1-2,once,CASSPNGAGYTF,TGTGCCAGCTCACCAAATGGGGCAGGCTACACCTTC
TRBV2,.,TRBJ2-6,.,CASSEGQFSGANVLTF,TGTGCCAGCAGTGAAGGACAATTCTCTGGGGCCAACGTCCTGACTTTC
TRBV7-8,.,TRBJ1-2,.,CASSLAGQQLYGYTF,TGTGCCAGCAGCTTAGCAGGACAGCAACTCTATGGCTACACCTTC
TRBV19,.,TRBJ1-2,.,CASSTPYPISDYGYTF,TGTGCCAGTAGTACCCCATACCCCATATCGGACTATGGCTACACCTTC
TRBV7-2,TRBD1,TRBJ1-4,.,CASRPTGGNEKLFF,TGTGCCAGCAGGCCGACAGGGGGCAATGAAAAACTGTTTTTT
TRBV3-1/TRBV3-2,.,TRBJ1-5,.,CASSQEGAGQPQHF,TGTGCCAGCAGCCAAGAGGGGGCTGGCCAGCCCCAGCATTTT
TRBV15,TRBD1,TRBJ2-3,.,CATSRPGQGAADTQYF,TGTGCCACCAGCAGACCGGGACAGGGGGCCGCAGATACGCAGTATTTT
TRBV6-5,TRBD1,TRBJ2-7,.,CASRPGTAEGEQYF,TGTGCCAGCCGTCCCGGGACAGCAGAAGGGGAGCAGTACTTC
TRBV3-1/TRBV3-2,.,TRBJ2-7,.,CASSQRGPDHEQYF,TGTGCCAGCAGCCAACGCGGGCCGGACCACGAGCAGTACTTC
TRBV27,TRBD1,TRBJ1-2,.,CASSLAAQGAASGYTF,TGTGCCAGCAGTTTAGCAGCACAGGGGGCCGCGTCTGGCTACACCTTC
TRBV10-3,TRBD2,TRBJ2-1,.,CAISGGTSGFDEQFF,TGTGCCATCAGCGGGGGGACTAGCGGTTTCGACGAGCAGTTCTTC
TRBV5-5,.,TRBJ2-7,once,CASSPQGGYEQYF,TGTGCCAGCAGCCCCCAGGGAGGCTACGAGCAGTACTTC
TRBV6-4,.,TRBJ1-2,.,CASSPGTGNYGYTF,TGTGCCAGCAGTCCCGGGACTGGAAACTATGGCTACACCTTC
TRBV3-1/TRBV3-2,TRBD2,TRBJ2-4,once,CASSHGTSGGGWNIQYF,TGTGCCAGCAGCCACGGGACTAGCGGGGGGGGCTGGAACATTCAGTACTTC
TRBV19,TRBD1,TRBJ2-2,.,CASGQGAGELFF,TGTGCCAGTGGACAGGGTGCCGGGGAGCTGTTTTTT
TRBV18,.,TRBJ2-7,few,CASSQGSGPKYEQYF,TGTGCCAGCTCACAGGGAAGCGGGCCCAAATACGAGCAGTACTTC